Listed here is a single T cell receptor beta chain. No antigen is known for it. This record belongs to a study of T cells in localized non-small cell lung cancer. The study's findings and limits: Among blood samples, higher T cell density accompanied longer overall survival.

TCRdb keeps only in-frame clones here, not all; method: immunoSEQ multiplex PCR. The table has around 80,000 clones, around 81% seen once. V shed 5 bases and J shed 1 base, with 3 bases lying between them. The CDR3 runs 13 residues. Germline-derived CDR1 and CDR2 are LNHDA and SQIVND (reference sequence). The chain is built from TRBV19 and TRBJ2-6; D gene ambiguous. The material was PBMCs, obtained before any cancer treatment. The sequence was obtained from a man between 35 and 75 years old with stage II squamous cell lung carcinoma. DNA of the CDR3: TGTGCCAGTAGTGGTTCTGGGGCCAACGTCCTGACTTTC. It encodes CASSGSGANVLTF.